This TCR beta chain was found in a study of blood T cell repertoires in COVID-19. Study background: Researchers got acute and convalescent COVID-19 samples from the United States, Italy and Spain. T cells, B-cell-depleted T cells, or PBMCs provided the cDNA or gDNA that served as material.

Generated by immunoSEQ multiplex PCR, the TCRdb table keeps only in-frame clones and is missing some. The sample consists of about 45,000 clones, about 81% of them appearing once. V dropped 2 bases and J dropped 8 bases, with 7 bases sitting between them. Germline V gene data show CDR1 as SEHNR and CDR2 as FQNEAQ (reference sequence). This CDR3 comprises 12 residues. This rearrangement joins TRBV7-9 to TRBJ2-1; D gene uncertain. The sample consisted of peripheral blood. The sequence derives from a human donor in a cohort sampled during active COVID-19. CDR3 in amino acids: CASSLFADEQFF. Written as DNA, the CDR3 is TGTGCCAGCAGCTTATTTGCGGATGAGCAGTTCTTC.